This T cell receptor beta chain was observed in a study of patients and donors after allogeneic stem cell transplantation. In TCRdb, the RT-PCR reads were re-called with MiXCR into one record per CDR3 protein. There are 84,000 or so distinct CDR3 sequences in the sample; roughly 43% occur only once, and approximately 60% lies in the top ten. V lost 0 bases to trimming and J lost 0 bases, with 10 bases between them. Per germline, CDR1 SGDLS and CDR2 YYNGEE. This CDR3 has 15 amino acids. The receptor's source is a human donor who was either an allogeneic HSCT recipient or a stem cell or donor lymphocyte infusion donor (not recorded which). It is not recorded whose cells these are; they may come from a transplant donor. The sample taken for sequencing was blood, either unsorted or a sorted T cell fraction (not recorded which). The rearrangement joins TRBV9 to TRBJ2-7, with D hard to call. Here the CDR3 reads CASSVEPQSSYEQYF. In DNA form, the CDR3 reads TGTGCCAGCAGCGTAGAGCCTCAGAGCTCCTACGAGCAGTACTTC.